The 30 T cell receptor beta chains given below trace back to one sample, sequenced in a study of metastatic and nonmetastatic thyroid tumors. Patients had received no treatment of any kind before thyroid surgery. TCRdb called clones again from the PCR reads with MiXCR. This sample has some 22,000 clones, with approximately 20% found just once. Sequencing was done on a sample of blood. The receptor source for this set is a male donor with papillary thyroid cancer or a benign thyroid nodule (not recorded which). Some clones in this sample may be carry-over from other donors' samples.

There are many counts of this clone. CDR3 nucleotides: TGTGCCAGCACCGCGGACGGGGGGATGACGCAGTATTTT. Amino acid sequence: CASTADGGMTQYF. The chain uses TRBV28 and TRBJ2-3; 7 bases map to TRBD2. The CDR3 length is 13 residues. V shed 7 bases, J shed 9 bases, and the junction held 10 bases outside the gene matches. Germline CDR1 and CDR2: MDHEN and SYDVKM. The full variable domain, rest sourced from reference TRBV28 and TRBJ2-3, is DVKVTQSSRYLVKRTGEKVFLECVQDMDHENMFWYRQDPGLGLRLIYFSYDVKMKEKGDIPEGYSVSREKKERFSLILESASTNQTSMYLCASTADGGMTQYFGPGTRLTVL.

The chain links TRBV11-2 to TRBJ2-5, with TRBD2 identical over 8 bases. The CDR3 runs to 15 residues. Trimming removed 4 bases from V and 1 base from J; junction bases left unmatched: 5. The V gene's germline CDR1 is SGHAT and CDR2 FQNNGV. CDR3 nucleotide sequence: TGTGCCAGCAGCTGGGGTAGCGGGACCCAAGAGACCCAGTACTTC. Its translation is CASSWGSGTQETQYF. The full variable domain, its missing parts supplied by reference TRBV11-2 and TRBJ2-5, is EAGVAQSPRYKIIEKRQSVAFWCNPISGHATLYWYQQILGQGPKLLIQFQNNGVVDDSQLPKDRFSAERLKGVDSTLKIQPAKLEDSAVYLCASSWGSGTQETQYFGPGTRLLVL.

This chain uses TRBV6-4 with TRBJ2-3, with no clear D. V lost 0 bases and J 4 bases, leaving 11 bases between the germline ends. From germline, CDR1 is MRHNA and CDR2 SNTAGT. The CDR3 consists of 15 residues. The CDR3 DNA is TGTGCCAGCAGTGACTCCGTCGATGGGGCAGATACGCAGTATTTT. This encodes CASSDSVDGADTQYF.

On this clone itself: A much more abundant neighbour one base away suggests this may be a read error. Different DNA sequences within this sample yield the same CDR3. CDR3 bases: TGTGCCAGCAGGCCCGGGACAGGGGGCCCGGCAGATACGCAGTATTTT. Its translation: CASRPGTGGPADTQYF. This sequence joins TRBV2 and TRBJ2-3; 12 bases match TRBD1. The CDR3 sequence is 16 residues long. With 6 bases clipped from V and 4 bases from J, the junction kept 8 bases outside the gene matches. Germline values: CDR1 SNHLY, CDR2 FYNNEI.

Ten or more counts support this clone. The gene calls are TRBV11-1 and TRBJ1-1; no clear D. This CDR3 region has 14 residues. CDR1 and CDR2 (germline): SGHAT, FQDESV (reference sequence). Trimming took 2 bases from V and 3 from J, leaving 10 bases between them. The DNA for the CDR3 is TGTGCCAGCAGCTTAACCTTAACGGACACTGAAGCTTTCTTT. The encoded protein is CASSLTLTDTEAFF.

This clone was recorded at least ten times. Since a much larger clone is just one base distant, this may be a read error. The sample holds other DNA sequences that translate to the same CDR3. The genes are TRBV11-2 and TRBJ1-1; D uncertain. Per the germline V gene, CDR1 is SGHAT and CDR2 is FQNNGV. This CDR3 contains 12 residues. This CDR3 reads CASSFARTEAFF. Here the CDR3 DNA reads TGTGCCAGCAGCTTTGCCCGCACTGAGGCTTTCTTT.

By its share, this clone is medium-sized. The chain is built from TRBV11-2 and TRBJ1-6; D unclear. CDR3 size: 15 residues. Germline V CDR1 and CDR2: SGHAT, FQNNGV. V was pared by 1 base and J by 7 bases, with 11 bases between. CDR3 DNA: TGTGCCAGCAGCTTAGTGGGCAGTTCGAATTCACCCCTCCACTTT. Its translation is CASSLVGSSNSPLHF. Looking up the rest from reference TRBV11-2 and TRBJ1-6 gives the full variable domain: EAGVAQSPRYKIIEKRQSVAFWCNPISGHATLYWYQQILGQGPKLLIQFQNNGVVDDSQLPKDRFSAERLKGVDSTLKIQPAKLEDSAVYLCASSLVGSSNSPLHFGNGTRLTVT.

A few counts support this clone. One end of the junction is discordant with germline, which a read error may explain. This rearrangement joins TRBV6-4 to TRBJ2-7; 7 bases map to TRBD1. This CDR3 has 15 residues. Germline V CDR1 and CDR2: MRHNA, SNTAGT. CDR3 nucleotides: TGTGCCAGCAGTGACTCGACAGGGTGCTCCTACGAGCATTACTTC. Its translation is CASSDSTGCSYEHYF.

The table lists this clone with many counts. The chain links TRBV18 to TRBJ2-3; D gene unclear. This CDR3 is built from 13 residues. Germline V gene data show CDR1 as KGHSH and CDR2 as LQKENI. V was pared by 0 bases and J by 4 bases, with 5 bases between. The CDR3, as DNA: TGTGCCAGCTCACCACCGTTATCAGATACGCAGTATTTT. Translating it yields CASSPPLSDTQYF.

By share of the sample, this clone is medium-sized. In nucleotides, the CDR3 is TGTGCCAGTAGTATGAATAGCAATCAGCCCCAGCATTTT. Residues: CASSMNSNQPQHF. The V gene is TRBV19, the J gene TRBJ1-5, with unresolved D. The germline gives CDR1 LNHDA, CDR2 SQIVND (reference sequence). The ends were cut back, 3 bases at V and 0 bases at J, with 3 bases in the middle. This CDR3 comprises 13 residues.

The chain uses TRBV12-3 or TRBV12-4 and TRBJ1-5; TRBD1 matches at 9 bases. CDR3 length: 14 residues. Losses at the gene ends were 8 bases for V and 5 bases for J; bases not matched to a gene: 7. Written as DNA, the CDR3 is TGTGCCAGCCGCCCGGGACAGGGCTATCAGCCCCAGCATTTT. Protein: CASRPGQGYQPQHF.

The sample holds many counts of this clone. The chain carries TRBV9 and TRBJ1-6; D is uncertain. The germline V gene encodes CDR1 SGDLS and CDR2 YYNGEE. V was cut by 5 bases and J by 9 bases, with 12 bases left in between. This CDR3 is built from 13 residues. The CDR3 DNA sequence: TGTGCCAGCAGAGAAGACTATCTTTCACCCCTCCACTTT. Its protein is CASREDYLSPLHF.

This clone was picked up many times. The V gene is TRBV15, the J gene TRBJ1-4, with D maybe TRBD1 (6 bases). Germline V lookup: CDR1 LNHNV, CDR2 YYDKDF (reference sequence). This CDR3 region has 16 residues. V was cut by 1 base and J by 6 bases, with 15 bases left in between. The CDR3 is CATSRAPTGGDEKLFF. The CDR3 DNA reads as TGTGCCACCAGCAGAGCACCGACAGGCGGTGATGAAAAACTGTTTTTT. The entire variable domain, with the rest obtained from reference TRBV15 and TRBJ1-4, is as follows: DAMVIQNPRYQVTQFGKPVTLSCSQTLNHNVMYWYQQKSSQAPKLLFHYYDKDFNNEADTPDNFQSRRPNTSFCFLDIRSPGLGDTAMYLCATSRAPTGGDEKLFFGSGTQLSVL.

This clone showed up many times. V is TRBV12-3 or TRBV12-4 and J is TRBJ1-1, with D possibly matching TRBD1 (6 bases). The CDR3 totals 13 residues. V was cut by 3 bases and J by 4 bases, with 9 bases left in between. The CDR3 DNA reads as TGTGCCAGCAGTTTGAGGGGGACCACTGAAGCTTTCTTT. It translates to CASSLRGTTEAFF.

In this sample, this clone turned up many times. The rearrangement links TRBV20-1 to TRBJ2-5, with D perhaps assigned TRBD1 or TRBD2 (6 bases each). The CDR3 is 13 residues long. Per germline, CDR1 DFQATT and CDR2 SNEGSKA (reference sequence). Trimming left V 6 bases short and J 1 base short, with 12 bases between. CDR3 residues: CSAKGGAQETQYF. The CDR3 DNA reads as TGCAGTGCCAAGGGGGGAGCCCAAGAGACCCAGTACTTC.

This clone is classed as medium-sized. V is TRBV30 and J is TRBJ2-1; D not resolved. There are 12 residues in the CDR3. Trimming cost V 1 base and J 7 bases, with 8 bases left between them. Per germline, CDR1 GTSNPN and CDR2 SVGIG (reference sequence). For the CDR3, the DNA is TGTGCCTGGAGTGGGATAGGGAATGAGCAGTTCTTC. It is translated as CAWSGIGNEQFF.

The V and J genes are TRBV6-1 and TRBJ2-1, with a weak D call TRBD2 (5 bases). The ends were cut back, 6 bases at V and 0 bases at J, with 12 bases in the middle. This CDR3 comprises 15 residues. The germline V gene has CDR1 MNHNS and CDR2 SASEGT. CDR3 sequence (DNA): TGTGCCAGCAGCCACGGACTTAGCTCCTACAATGAGCAGTTCTTC. Translated: CASSHGLSSYNEQFF.

This clone was recorded at least ten times. The V gene is TRBV18, the J gene TRBJ2-3; perhaps TRBD2 as D (6 bases). V lost 2 bases, J lost 3 bases, and 18 bases lay in between. Germline CDR1 KGHSH, CDR2 LQKENI. The CDR3 loop spans 17 amino acids. CDR3 nucleotides: TGTGCCAGCTCACCATGGCGGGGCGGCAGAGGGACAGATACGCAGTATTTT. As protein: CASSPWRGGRGTDTQYF.

This clone has ten or more counts. CDR3 sequence: CASSTRQGIGNEQFF. The CDR3 region has the DNA TGTGCCAGCAGCACCAGACAGGGGATTGGCAATGAGCAGTTCTTC. The gene calls are TRBV11-3 and TRBJ2-1; 8 bases agree with TRBD1. CDR3 size: 15 residues. Germline V gene sequence: CDR1 SGHNT, CDR2 YENEEA. V trimming: 5 bases; J trimming: 6 bases; junction bases outside the gene matches: 9.

This clone was observed at least ten times. The rearrangement uses TRBV5-1 and TRBJ2-3; D is undetermined. CDR1 and CDR2 from the germline V gene are SGHRS and YFSETQ. The CDR3 has 16 amino acids. Trimming took off 4 bases at V and 1 base at J, with 16 bases between the two ends. CDR3 sequence reads: CASSPRPLVGTDTQYF. The CDR3 DNA reads as TGCGCCAGCAGCCCGCGGCCTCTGGTTGGCACAGATACGCAGTATTTT.

The chain employs TRBV3-1 and TRBJ2-1; 9 bases align to TRBD2. Looked up from germline, CDR1 is LGHDT and CDR2 is YNNKEL (reference sequence). The CDR3 loop spans 15 amino acids. The V gene end was trimmed by 5 bases and the J gene end by 6 bases; junction bases not matched to a gene: 8. The CDR3 is CASSGLAGTGNEQFF. CDR3 nucleotides: TGTGCCAGCAGCGGCCTAGCGGGGACTGGCAATGAGCAGTTCTTC.

This clone was detected many times. V is TRBV14 and J is TRBJ2-1, with D unresolved. The CDR3 covers 13 residues. The ends were cut back, 2 bases at V and 8 bases at J, with 10 bases in the middle. The germline gives CDR1 SGHDN, CDR2 FVKESK. CDR3: CASSQQWLYEQFF. The CDR3 bases are TGTGCCAGCAGCCAACAGTGGTTGTATGAGCAGTTCTTC.

Worth noting for this clone: An end of the junction differs from the germline gene, which may be a read error. V and J are TRBV7-3 and TRBJ2-7, with a tentative D call TRBD1 (6 bases). The length of the CDR3 is 15 residues. Germline V CDR1 and CDR2: SGHTA, FQGTGA. CDR3 region: CASSLSRGHSHEQYF. DNA for the CDR3: TGTGCCAGCAGCTTAAGTAGGGGACACTCCCACGAGCAGTACTTC.

The table lists this clone with a few counts. The J gene is TRBJ2-5, the V gene TRBV2, with unresolved D. This CDR3 has 11 amino acids. Germline V gene data show CDR1 as SNHLY and CDR2 as FYNNEI. With 9 bases removed from V and 5 bases from J, the gap between germline ends came to 10 bases. This CDR3 reads CARRKEETQYF. In DNA, the CDR3 is TGTGCCAGACGGAAGGAGGAGACCCAGTACTTC.

Points on this clone: Within the sample, other DNA sequences also encode this same CDR3. V and J are TRBV20-1 and TRBJ2-1, with TRBD2 matching 7 bases. Germline CDR1 DFQATT, CDR2 SNEGSKA (reference sequence). CDR3 length: 15 amino acids. J lost 7 bases, V lost 3 bases, and 12 bases had no gene match. CDR3 in DNA: TGCAGTGCTAGCCACGTCCGGGACGGGGGGAATGAGCAGTTCTTC. This codes for CSASHVRDGGNEQFF.

This clone came up many times. The chain recombines TRBV7-8 with TRBJ2-7; 8 nucleotides match TRBD1. The germline V gene has CDR1 SGHVS and CDR2 FQNEAQ. V shed 5 bases, J shed 4 bases, and the junction held 10 bases outside the gene matches. The CDR3 spans 15 residues. CDR3 sequence: CASSTTGGHRYEQYF. CDR3 DNA sequence: TGTGCCAGCAGCACAACAGGGGGGCATCGATACGAGCAGTACTTC.

In the case of this clone: A much larger clone lies one base from this, so it may be a read error. Other DNA sequences within the sample encode an identical CDR3. The chain links TRBV7-7 to TRBJ2-5; D might be TRBD2 (6 bases). There are 15 residues in the CDR3. CDR1 is SSHAT, CDR2 FNYEAQ, per germline (reference sequence). The CDR3 spells CASSLGGGGQETQYF. In DNA, the CDR3 is TGTGCTAGCAGCCTCGGGGGTGGTGGCCAAGAGACCCAGTACTTC.

This clone was found many times. This specimen includes other DNA sequences encoding the same CDR3. V is TRBV6-1 and J is TRBJ2-7; possible D gene TRBD2, 6 bases. With 6 bases removed from V and 2 bases from J, the gap between germline ends came to 17 bases. The CDR3 runs 15 residues. Germline CDR1 and CDR2: MNHNS and SASEGT. DNA of the CDR3: TGTGCCAGCAGCCGTCCCGGGGGACTTGCCTACGAGCAGTACTTC. Encoded protein: CASSRPGGLAYEQYF.

At least ten counts were recorded for this clone. The rearrangement joins TRBV4-2 to TRBJ2-4; TRBD2 aligns across 11 bases. This CDR3 is 15 amino acids long. Trimming took 0 bases from V and 8 from J; bases not matched to a gene: 3. Germline loops: CDR1 LGHNA, CDR2 YNFKEQ. Written as DNA, the CDR3 is TGTGCCAGCAGCCAAGATACTAGCGGGAGAGACATTCAGTACTTC. This gives the protein CASSQDTSGRDIQYF.

This clone was seen repeatedly, ten times or more. This chain uses TRBV7-2 with TRBJ2-1, with 10 bases identical to TRBD1. Trimming took 5 bases from V and 8 from J; bases not matched to a gene: 6. Germline-derived CDR1 and CDR2 are SGHTA and FQGNSA. This CDR3 is built from 14 residues. The CDR3 loop reads CASSPGTGADEQFF. CDR3 in DNA: TGTGCCAGCAGCCCTGGGACAGGGGCCGATGAGCAGTTCTTC.